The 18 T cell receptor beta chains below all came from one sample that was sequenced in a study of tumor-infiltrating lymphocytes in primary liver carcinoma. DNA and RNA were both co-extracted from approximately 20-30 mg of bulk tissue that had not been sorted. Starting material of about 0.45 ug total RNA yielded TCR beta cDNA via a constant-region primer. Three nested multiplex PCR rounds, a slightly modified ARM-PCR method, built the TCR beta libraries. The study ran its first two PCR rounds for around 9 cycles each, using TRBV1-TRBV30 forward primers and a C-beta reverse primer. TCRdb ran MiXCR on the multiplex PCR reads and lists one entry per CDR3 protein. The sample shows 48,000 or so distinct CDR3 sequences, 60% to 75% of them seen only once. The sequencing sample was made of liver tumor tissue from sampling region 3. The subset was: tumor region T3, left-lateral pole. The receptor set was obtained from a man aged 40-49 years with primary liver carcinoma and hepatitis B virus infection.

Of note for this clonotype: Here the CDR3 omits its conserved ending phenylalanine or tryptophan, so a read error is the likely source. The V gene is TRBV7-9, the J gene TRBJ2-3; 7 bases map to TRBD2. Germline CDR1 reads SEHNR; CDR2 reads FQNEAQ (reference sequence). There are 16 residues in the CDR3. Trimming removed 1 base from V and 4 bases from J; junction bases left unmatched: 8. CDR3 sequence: CASSLDAAGVADTQYL. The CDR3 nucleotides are TGTGCCAGCAGCTTAGACGCGGCGGGAGTGGCAGATACGCAGTATTTA.

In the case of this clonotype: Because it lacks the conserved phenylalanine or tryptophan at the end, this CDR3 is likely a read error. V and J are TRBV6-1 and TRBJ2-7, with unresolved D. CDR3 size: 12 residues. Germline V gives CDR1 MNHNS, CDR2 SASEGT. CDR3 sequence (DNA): TGTGCCGGCAGTGAAGCGCTCGGCGAGCAGTACTCC. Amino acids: CAGSEALGEQYS.

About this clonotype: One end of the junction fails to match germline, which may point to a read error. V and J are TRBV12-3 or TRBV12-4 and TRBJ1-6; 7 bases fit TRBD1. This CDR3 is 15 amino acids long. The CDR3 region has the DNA TGTGCCAGGAGTTCAACGACAGGGCGTAATTCACCCCCCCACTTT. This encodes CARSSTTGRNSPPHF.

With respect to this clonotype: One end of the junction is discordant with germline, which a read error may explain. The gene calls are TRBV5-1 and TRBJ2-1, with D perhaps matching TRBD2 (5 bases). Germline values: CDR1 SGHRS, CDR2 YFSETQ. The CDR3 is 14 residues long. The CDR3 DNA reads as TGCGCCAGCTCAGTGGAGGCTAGTTGGAATGAGCAGTCCTTC. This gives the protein CASSVEASWNEQSF.

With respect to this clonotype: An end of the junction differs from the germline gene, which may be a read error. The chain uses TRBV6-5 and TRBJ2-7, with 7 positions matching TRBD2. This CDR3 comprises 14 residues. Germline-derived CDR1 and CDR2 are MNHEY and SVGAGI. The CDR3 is CASSYPGGTYEQYF. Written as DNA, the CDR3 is TGTGCCAGTAGTTACCCCGGGGGGACCTACGAGCAGTACTTC.

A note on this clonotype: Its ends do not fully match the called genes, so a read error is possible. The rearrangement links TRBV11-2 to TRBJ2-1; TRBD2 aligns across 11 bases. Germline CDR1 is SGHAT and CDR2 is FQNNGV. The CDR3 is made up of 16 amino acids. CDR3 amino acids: CTSSLERSSGRDEQFF. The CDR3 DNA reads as TGTACCAGCAGCTTAGAAAGGAGTAGCGGGAGGGATGAGCAGTTCTTC.

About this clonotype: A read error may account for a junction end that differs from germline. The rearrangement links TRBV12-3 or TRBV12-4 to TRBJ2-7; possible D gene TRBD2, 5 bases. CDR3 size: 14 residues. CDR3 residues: CTSSMDSSSYEQYF. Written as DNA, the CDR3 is TGTACCAGCAGCATGGACTCGAGCTCCTACGAGCAGTACTTC.

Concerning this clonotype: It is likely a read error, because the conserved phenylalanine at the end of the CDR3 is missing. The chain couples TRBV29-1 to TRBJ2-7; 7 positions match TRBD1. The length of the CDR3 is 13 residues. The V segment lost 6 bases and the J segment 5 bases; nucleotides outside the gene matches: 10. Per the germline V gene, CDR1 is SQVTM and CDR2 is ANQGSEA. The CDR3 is CSVNRGGWNEQYS. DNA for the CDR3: TGCAGCGTCAACAGGGGTGGATGGAACGAGCAGTACTCC.

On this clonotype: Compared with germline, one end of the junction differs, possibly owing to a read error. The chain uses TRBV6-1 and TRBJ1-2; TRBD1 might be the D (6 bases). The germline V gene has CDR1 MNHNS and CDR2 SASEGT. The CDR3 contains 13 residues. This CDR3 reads CDSSENRAHDYTF. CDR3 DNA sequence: TGTGACAGCAGTGAAAACAGGGCGCATGACTACACCTTC.

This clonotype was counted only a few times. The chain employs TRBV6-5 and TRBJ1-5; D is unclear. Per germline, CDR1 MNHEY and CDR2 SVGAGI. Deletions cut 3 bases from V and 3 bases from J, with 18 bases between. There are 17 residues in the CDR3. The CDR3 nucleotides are TGTGCCAGCAGTTATGACCCTCCGTGGGCCATCAATCAGCCCCAGCATTTT. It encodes CASSYDPPWAINQPQHF.

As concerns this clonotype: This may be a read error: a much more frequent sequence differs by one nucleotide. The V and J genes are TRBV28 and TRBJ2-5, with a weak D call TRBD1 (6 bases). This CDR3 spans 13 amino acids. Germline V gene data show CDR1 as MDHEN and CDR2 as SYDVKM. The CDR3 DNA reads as TGTCCCAGCAGTTTTGGGGGCGGGGAGACCCAGTACTTC. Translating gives CPSSFGGGETQYF.

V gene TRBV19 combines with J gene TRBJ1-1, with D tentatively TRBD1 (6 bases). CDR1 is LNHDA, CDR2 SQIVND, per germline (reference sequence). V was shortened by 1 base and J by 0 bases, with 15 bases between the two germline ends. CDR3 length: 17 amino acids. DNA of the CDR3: TGTGCCAGTAGTATAGGAATGGGGGCACCGATGAACACTGAAGCTTTCTTT. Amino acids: CASSIGMGAPMNTEAFF.

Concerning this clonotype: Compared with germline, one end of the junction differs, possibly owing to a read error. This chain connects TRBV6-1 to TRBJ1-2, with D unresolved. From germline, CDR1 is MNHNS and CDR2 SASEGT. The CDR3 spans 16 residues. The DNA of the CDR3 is TGCGCCAGCAGTGAAGCGCTCTGGGGAGCAGCCTATGGCTACACCTTC. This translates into CASSEALWGAAYGYTF.

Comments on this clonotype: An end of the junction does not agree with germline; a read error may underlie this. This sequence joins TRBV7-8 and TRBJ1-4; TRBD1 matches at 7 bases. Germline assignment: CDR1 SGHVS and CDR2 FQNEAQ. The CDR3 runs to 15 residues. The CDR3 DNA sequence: TGTGCCAGCAGCTTGGCGACAGGGTGTCACGAAAAACTCTTTTTT. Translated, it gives CASSLATGCHEKLFF.

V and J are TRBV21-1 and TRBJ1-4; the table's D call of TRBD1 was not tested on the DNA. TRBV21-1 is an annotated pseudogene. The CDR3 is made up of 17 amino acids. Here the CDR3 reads CASSKRGQGTTNEKLFF. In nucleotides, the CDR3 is TGTGCCAGCAGCAAAAGGGGACAGGGCACAACTAATGAAAAACTGTTTTTT.

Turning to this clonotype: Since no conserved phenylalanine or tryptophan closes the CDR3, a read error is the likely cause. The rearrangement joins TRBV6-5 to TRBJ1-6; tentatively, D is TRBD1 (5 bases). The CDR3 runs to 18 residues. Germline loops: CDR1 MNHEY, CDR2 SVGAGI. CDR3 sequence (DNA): TGTGCCAACAGTTACTCGCCCTTCCAGTGGGGGGATAATTCACCCCTCCACCTT. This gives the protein CANSYSPFQWGDNSPLHL.

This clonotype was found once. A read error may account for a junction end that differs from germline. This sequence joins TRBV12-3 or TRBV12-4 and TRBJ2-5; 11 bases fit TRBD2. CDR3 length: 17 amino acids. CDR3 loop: CASSFSRGLAGKDTQYF. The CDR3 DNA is TGTGCCAGCAGTTTCTCCCGAGGACTAGCGGGCAAAGACACCCAGTACTTC.

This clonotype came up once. DNA of the CDR3: TGTACCAACAGAACAGGGGGCGGTGATGAAAAACTGTTTTTT. As protein: CTNRTGGGDEKLFF. This chain links TRBV6-5 with TRBJ1-4; 9 bases are a match to TRBD1. Germline CDR1 is MNHEY and CDR2 is SVGAGI. The CDR3 runs 14 residues.